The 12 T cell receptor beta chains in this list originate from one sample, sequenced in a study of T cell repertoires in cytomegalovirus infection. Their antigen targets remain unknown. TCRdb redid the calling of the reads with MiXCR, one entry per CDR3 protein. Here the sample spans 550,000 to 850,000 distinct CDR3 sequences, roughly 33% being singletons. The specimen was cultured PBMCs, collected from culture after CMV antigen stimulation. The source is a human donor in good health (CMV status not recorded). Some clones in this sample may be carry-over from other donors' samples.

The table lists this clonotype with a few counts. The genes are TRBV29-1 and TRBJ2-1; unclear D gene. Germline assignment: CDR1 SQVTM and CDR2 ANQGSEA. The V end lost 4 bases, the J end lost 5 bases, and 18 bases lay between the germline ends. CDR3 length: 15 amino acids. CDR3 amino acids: CSVGYVAQIDNEQFF. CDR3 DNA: TGCAGCGTTGGCTACGTAGCCCAAATAGACAATGAGCAGTTCTTC.

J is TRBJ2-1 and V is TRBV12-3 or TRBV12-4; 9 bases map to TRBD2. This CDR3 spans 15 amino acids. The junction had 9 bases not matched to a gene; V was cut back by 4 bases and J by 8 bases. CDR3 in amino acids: CASSYRGLAGDEQFF. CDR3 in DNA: TGTGCCAGCAGTTACAGGGGACTAGCCGGTGATGAGCAGTTCTTC.

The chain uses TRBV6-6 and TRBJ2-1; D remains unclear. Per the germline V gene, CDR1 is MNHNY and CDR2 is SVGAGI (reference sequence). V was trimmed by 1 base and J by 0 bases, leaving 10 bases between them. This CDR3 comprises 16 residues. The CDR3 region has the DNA TGTGCCAGCAGTTACTTTCCCGGCAGCTCCTACAATGAGCAGTTCTTC. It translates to CASSYFPGSSYNEQFF.

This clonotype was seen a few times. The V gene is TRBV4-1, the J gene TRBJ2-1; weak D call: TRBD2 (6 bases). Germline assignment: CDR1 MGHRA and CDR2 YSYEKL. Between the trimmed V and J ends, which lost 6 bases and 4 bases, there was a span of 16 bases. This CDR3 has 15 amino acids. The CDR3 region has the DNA TGCGCCAGCAGGCCAGTGGCGGGGAGGTACAATGAGCAGTTCTTC. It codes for CASRPVAGRYNEQFF.

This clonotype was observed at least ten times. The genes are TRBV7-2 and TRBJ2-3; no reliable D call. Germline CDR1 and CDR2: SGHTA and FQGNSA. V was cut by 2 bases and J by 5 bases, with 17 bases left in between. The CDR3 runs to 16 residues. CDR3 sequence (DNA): TGTGCCAGCAGCTTAACAGACCGACTTCCTGGAGATACGCAGTATTTT. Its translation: CASSLTDRLPGDTQYF.

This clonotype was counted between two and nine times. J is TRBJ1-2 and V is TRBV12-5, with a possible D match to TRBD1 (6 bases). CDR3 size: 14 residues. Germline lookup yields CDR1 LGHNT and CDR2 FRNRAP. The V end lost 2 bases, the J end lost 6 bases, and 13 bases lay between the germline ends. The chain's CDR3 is CASGLNRALNGYTF. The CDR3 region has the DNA TGTGCTAGTGGTTTGAACAGGGCACTAAATGGCTACACCTTC.

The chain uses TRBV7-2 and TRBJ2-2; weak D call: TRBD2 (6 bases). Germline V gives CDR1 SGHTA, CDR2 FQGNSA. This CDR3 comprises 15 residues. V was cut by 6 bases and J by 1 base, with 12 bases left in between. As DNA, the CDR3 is TGTGCCAGCAGTTCAATGGGGGGGAACACCGGGGAGCTGTTTTTT. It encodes CASSSMGGNTGELFF.

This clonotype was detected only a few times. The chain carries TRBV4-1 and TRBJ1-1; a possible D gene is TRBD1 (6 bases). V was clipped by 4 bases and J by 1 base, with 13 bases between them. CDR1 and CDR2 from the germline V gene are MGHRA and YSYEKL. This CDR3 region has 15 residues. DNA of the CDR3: TGCGCCAGCAGCCGGGGCCCAGGGGCGAACACTGAAGCTTTCTTT. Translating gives CASSRGPGANTEAFF.

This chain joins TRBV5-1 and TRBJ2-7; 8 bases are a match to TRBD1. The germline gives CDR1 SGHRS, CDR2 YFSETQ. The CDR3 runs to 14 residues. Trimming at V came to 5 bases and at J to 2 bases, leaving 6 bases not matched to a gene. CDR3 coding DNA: TGCGCCAGCAGGGCCGGGACAGGTCCCTACGAGCAGTACTTC. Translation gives CASRAGTGPYEQYF.

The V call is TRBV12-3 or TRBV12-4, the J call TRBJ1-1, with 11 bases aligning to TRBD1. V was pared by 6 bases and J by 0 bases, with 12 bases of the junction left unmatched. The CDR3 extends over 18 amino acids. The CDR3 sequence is CASRDSPGTGGLNTEAFF. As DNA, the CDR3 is TGTGCCAGCAGAGACAGTCCCGGGACAGGGGGATTGAACACTGAAGCTTTCTTT.

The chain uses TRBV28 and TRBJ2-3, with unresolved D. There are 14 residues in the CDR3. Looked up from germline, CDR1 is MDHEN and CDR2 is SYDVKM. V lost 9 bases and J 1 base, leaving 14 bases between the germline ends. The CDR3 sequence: CASLLGKGTDTQYF. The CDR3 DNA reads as TGTGCCAGTCTACTGGGCAAAGGCACAGATACGCAGTATTTT.

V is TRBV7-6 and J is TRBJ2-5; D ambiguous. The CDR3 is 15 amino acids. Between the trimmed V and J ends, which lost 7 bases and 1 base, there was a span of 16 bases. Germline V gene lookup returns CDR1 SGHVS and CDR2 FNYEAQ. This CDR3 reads CASTLRQETQETQYF. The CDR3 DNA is TGTGCCAGCACCTTGAGGCAGGAGACCCAAGAGACCCAGTACTTC.